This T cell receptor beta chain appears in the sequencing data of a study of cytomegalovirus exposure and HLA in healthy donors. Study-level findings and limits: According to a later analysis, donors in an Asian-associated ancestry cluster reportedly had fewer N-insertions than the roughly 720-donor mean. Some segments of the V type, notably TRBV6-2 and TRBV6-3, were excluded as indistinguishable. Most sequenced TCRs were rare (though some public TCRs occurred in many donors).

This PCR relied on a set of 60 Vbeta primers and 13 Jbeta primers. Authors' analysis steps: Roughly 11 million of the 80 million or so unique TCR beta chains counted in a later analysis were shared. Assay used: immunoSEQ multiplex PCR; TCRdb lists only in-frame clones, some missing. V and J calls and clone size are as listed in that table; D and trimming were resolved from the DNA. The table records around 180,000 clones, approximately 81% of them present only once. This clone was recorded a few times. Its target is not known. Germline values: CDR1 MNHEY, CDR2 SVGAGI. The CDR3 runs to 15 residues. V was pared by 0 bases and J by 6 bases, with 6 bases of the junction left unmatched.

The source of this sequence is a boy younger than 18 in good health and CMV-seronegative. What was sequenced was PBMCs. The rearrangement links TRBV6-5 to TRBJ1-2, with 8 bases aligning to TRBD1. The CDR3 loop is CASSYSSGGGNGYTF. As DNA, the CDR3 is TGTGCCAGCAGTTACTCGTCAGGGGGCGGTAATGGCTACACCTTC.